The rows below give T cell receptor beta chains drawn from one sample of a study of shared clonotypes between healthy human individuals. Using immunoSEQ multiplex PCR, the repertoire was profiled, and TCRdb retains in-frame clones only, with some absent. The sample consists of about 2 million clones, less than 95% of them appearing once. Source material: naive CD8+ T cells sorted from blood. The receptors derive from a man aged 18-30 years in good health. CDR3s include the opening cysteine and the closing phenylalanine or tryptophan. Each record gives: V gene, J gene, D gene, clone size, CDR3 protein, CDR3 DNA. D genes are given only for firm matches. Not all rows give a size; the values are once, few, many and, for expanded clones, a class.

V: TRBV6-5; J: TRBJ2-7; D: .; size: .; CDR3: CASSRGQWSNYEQYF; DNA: TGTGCCAGCAGCCGGGGCCAGTGGTCTAACTACGAGCAGTACTTC
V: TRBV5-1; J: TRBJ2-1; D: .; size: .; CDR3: CASSLDVRGNEQFF; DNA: TGCGCCAGCAGCTTGGATGTAAGGGGCAATGAGCAGTTCTTC
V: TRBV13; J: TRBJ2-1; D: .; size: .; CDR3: CASSFRANEQFF; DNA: TGTGCCAGCAGCTTTAGGGCAAATGAGCAGTTCTTC
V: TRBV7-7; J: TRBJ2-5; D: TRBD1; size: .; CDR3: CASSFGTGQWYF; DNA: TGTGCTAGCAGCTTCGGGACAGGTCAGTGGTACTTC
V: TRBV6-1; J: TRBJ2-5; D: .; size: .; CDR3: CASSEVLGWGLGETQYF; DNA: TGTGCCAGCAGTGAAGTGTTGGGGTGGGGGCTCGGAGAGACCCAGTACTTC
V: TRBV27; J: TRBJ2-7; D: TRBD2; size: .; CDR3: CASSLSLAGAFNEQYF; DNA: TGTGCCAGCAGTTTATCGCTAGCGGGAGCTTTCAACGAGCAGTACTTC
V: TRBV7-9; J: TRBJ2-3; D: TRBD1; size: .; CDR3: CASSFTGTGGYDTQYF; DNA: TGTGCCAGCAGCTTCACCGGGACAGGGGGTTATGATACGCAGTATTTT
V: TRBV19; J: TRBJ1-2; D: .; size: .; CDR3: CASTTGAFPYGYTF; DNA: TGTGCCAGTACCACCGGGGCCTTCCCCTATGGCTACACCTTC
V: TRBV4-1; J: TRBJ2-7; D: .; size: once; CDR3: CASSQAPGYEQYF; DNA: TGCGCCAGCAGCCAAGCCCCAGGGTACGAGCAGTACTTC
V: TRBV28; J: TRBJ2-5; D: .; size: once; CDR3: CASSPPTGVHQETQYF; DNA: TGTGCCAGCAGCCCACCGACAGGTGTCCACCAAGAGACCCAGTACTTC
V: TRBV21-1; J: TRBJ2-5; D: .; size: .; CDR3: CASSKGGGAYQETQYF; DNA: TGTGCCAGCAGCAAAGGAGGGGGGGCTTACCAAGAGACCCAGTACTTC
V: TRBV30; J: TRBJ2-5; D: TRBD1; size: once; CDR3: CAWSGTGSPVQTQYF; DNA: TGTGCCTGGAGTGGGACAGGGTCACCCGTGCAGACCCAGTACTTC
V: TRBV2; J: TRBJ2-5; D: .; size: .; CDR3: CASSELGSGTEMETQYF; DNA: TGTGCCAGCAGTGAACTAGGGTCCGGGACTGAGATGGAGACCCAGTACTTC
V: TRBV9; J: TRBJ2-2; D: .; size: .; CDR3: CASSESGGELFF; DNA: TGTGCCAGCAGCGAATCGGGCGGGGAGCTGTTTTTT
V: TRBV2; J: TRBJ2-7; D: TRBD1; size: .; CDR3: CASSEAGTGYEQYF; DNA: TGTGCCAGCAGTGAAGCGGGGACAGGCTACGAGCAGTACTTC
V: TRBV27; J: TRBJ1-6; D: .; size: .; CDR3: CASRKGTYTYNSPLHF; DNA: TGTGCCAGCAGAAAGGGGACCTACACCTATAATTCACCCCTCCACTTT
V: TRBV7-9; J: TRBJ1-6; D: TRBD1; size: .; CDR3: CASSPGTVYNSPLHF; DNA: TGTGCCAGCAGCCCGGGGACAGTCTATAATTCACCCCTCCACTTT
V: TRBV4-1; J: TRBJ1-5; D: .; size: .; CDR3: CASSQLPGLSNQPQHF; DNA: TGCGCCAGCAGCCAATTACCGGGACTTAGCAATCAGCCCCAGCATTTT
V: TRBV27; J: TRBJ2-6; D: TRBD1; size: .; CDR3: CASSSRDRGPGANVLTF; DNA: TGTGCCAGCAGTTCTCGGGACAGGGGGCCTGGGGCCAACGTCCTGACTTTC
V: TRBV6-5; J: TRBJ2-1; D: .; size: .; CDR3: CASSLGLLYNEQFF; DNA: TGTGCCAGCAGTCTGGGACTCCTCTACAATGAGCAGTTCTTC
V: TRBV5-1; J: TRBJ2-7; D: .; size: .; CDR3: CASSSLAGYSTYEQYF; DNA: TGCGCCAGCAGCTCCCTCGCAGGGTATAGCACCTACGAGCAGTACTTC
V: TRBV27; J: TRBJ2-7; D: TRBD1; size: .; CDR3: CASSLSLGTGGLEQYF; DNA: TGTGCCAGCAGTTTGAGCCTCGGGACAGGGGGCCTCGAGCAGTACTTC
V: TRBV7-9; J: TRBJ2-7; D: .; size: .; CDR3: CASSLPGGLDEQYF; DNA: TGTGCCAGCAGCTTGCCCGGGGGCCTGGACGAGCAGTACTTC
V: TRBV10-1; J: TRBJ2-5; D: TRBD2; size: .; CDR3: CASSVGGSNGTQYF; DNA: TGCGCCAGCAGTGTCGGGGGGAGCAATGGGACCCAGTACTTC
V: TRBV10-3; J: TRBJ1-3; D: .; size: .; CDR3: CAISGGGFTGNTIYF; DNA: TGTGCCATCAGTGGGGGGGGATTTACTGGAAACACCATATATTTT
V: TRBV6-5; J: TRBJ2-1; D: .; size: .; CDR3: CASSYSAGYSWDEQFF; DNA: TGTGCCAGCAGTTACTCGGCGGGATACTCTTGGGATGAGCAGTTCTTC
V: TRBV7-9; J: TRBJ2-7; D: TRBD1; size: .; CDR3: CASSPPGQGAGEQYF; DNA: TGTGCCAGCAGCCCGCCGGGACAGGGGGCTGGTGAGCAGTACTTC
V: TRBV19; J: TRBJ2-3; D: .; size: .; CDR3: CASSIHGTDTQYF; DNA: TGTGCCAGTAGTATACACGGCACAGATACGCAGTATTTT